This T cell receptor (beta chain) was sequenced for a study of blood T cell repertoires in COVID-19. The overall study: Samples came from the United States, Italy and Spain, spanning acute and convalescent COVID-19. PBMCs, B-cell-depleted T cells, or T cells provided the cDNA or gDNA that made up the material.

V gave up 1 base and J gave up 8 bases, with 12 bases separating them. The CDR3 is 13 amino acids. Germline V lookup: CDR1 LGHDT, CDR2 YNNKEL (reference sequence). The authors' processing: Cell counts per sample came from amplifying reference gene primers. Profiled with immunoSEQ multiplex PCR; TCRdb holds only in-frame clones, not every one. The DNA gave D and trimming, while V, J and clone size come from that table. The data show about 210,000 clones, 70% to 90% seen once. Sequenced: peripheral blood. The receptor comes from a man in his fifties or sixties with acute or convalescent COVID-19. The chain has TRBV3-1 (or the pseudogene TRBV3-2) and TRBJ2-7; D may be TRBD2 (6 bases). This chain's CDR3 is CASSQVDGGQQYF. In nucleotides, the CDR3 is TGTGCCAGCAGCCAAGTCGACGGGGGTCAGCAGTACTTC.